The present T cell receptor beta chain was sequenced within a study of beta chain features in type 1 diabetes (dated by TCRdb to the late 2010s). Regarding the study in general: No differences in mean age, gender distribution, total cell number or subset yield were found between patients and healthy donors. A total of approximately 100,000,000 sorted cells were examined across all samples, and the number of cells per subset was strongly correlated with RNA yield. The study compared TCRB repertoires of sorted circulating CD4+ T cell subsets between recently diagnosed type 1 diabetes patients and matched healthy donors. Whereas all 30 or so donors provided naive and central memory subsets, regulatory and stem cell-like memory subsets were isolated from just 8 patients and roughly eight healthy donors.

Results the study describes overall, beyond this receptor: Sequencing cDNA rather than genomic DNA could over-represent highly expressing activated cells, although activation and CD3 levels did not differ between groups. Type 1 diabetes patients showed a moderate but significant shortening of TCRB CDR3 length in all four CD4+ subsets. At VDJ recombination sites, patients with type 1 diabetes made fewer insertions and deleted more nucleotides, a pattern implying thymic rearrangement abnormalities. Only small numbers of individuals were included in the HLA sub-analyses, which left unresolved whether HLA type had any influence on TCRB rearrangement. Naive, central memory and regulatory TCRB repertoires appeared to be more similar among patients than among healthy donors. PCR may preferentially amplify shorter templates, but because patient and control samples were amplified and corrected together, any resulting skew would affect both groups equally.

CDR3 length: 12 amino acids, cysteine to phenylalanine. Of all the DNA, just the CDR3 is kept, 36 bases in frame from base 1. CDR1 is given as SGHVS and CDR2 as FQNEAQ, both from the germline V gene. Trimming takes 4 bases from V and 3 bases from J, and the germline ends sit 6 bases apart. Each donor gave one peripheral blood draw, averaging approximately 0.11 L, which was collected into heparinised tubes. A BD FACSAria II was used to sort naive, central memory, regulatory and stem cell-like memory CD4+ T cells with a panel that included CD45RO, CCR7, CD25, CD127, CD95 and CD27. Every sorted population had a purity above 98%. PBMCs were isolated immediately by Lymphoprep density gradient centrifugation and stained directly without culture. So that batch effects would be minimized, each experiment stained and sorted samples in pairs, pairing one healthy donor with one patient. There are a few counts of this clone. It has no known antigen specificity. No quality values exist for individual bases; no much larger clone is one base distant.

All of the isolated RNA was reverse transcribed with the High Capacity cDNA Reverse Transcription Kit, so expressed TCRB transcripts were sequenced. Deep immunoSEQ sequencing was applied to naive, central memory and regulatory T cell samples, giving an average of roughly 3.6 million total reads per sample. Sorted cells were lysed in RLT buffer, and RNA was extracted using DNase-treated RNeasy Micro or Mini kits according to cell number. To prevent cross-contamination, every cell subset was processed on its own, while patient and healthy donor samples were processed together. The immunoSEQ multiplex PCR was used to amplify TCRB sequences from cDNA, yielding 87-bp fragments that span the CDR3 region. Sequencing of the amplicons was performed on the Illumina HiSeq platform. Per the source publication's procedure: Synthetic template baselines were used to correct PCR bias computationally, reads within Hamming distance 2 were collapsed, and singletons that could not be merged were discarded. Reads were aligned against IMGT so that V, D and J genes, CDR3 length and insertions or deletions at six rearrangement sites could be assigned. Within each subset, clonotype counts were normalized to sorted cell number, and only after that were true diversity and Gini coefficients computed with the tcR R package. The overlap coefficient, calculated on TCRB nucleotide sequences, was used to measure repertoire sharing. Out-of-frame TCRB sequences from naive cells were analyzed to stand in for the pre-selection repertoire. TCRdb mirrors the immuneACCESS table, restricted to in-frame sequences. Some clones are absent from its copies; in checked studies, under half trace to an unresolved V gene, and the reason for the others is unknown. Clonal size and the V and J genes are those of that table, whereas D and trimming came from the DNA. For this sample the table gives hundreds of thousands of clones, of which 15% to 19% were detected only once. The ten largest account for roughly 0.098% of the sample.

The material sequenced was naive CD4+ T cells from blood. What the cell subset or site label conveys for this sample: true naive CD4+ T cells. The rearrangement joined TRBV7-8 to TRBJ1-1; no confident D gene assignment can be made. The TCR comes from a man in his late teens or twenties in good health. Here is the DNA: TGTGCCAGCAGCTCGGGCTACACTGAAGCTTTCTTT. Its protein is CASSSGYTEAFF.